These T cell receptor beta chains were read from a single sample in a study of Graves' ophthalmopathy and Graves' hyperthyroidism. One entry per CDR3 protein results from TCRdb running MiXCR on the multiplex PCR reads. The data contain fewer than 650,000 distinct CDR3 sequences, roughly 20% of them singletons. Specimen: peripheral blood. These receptors were collected from a woman younger than 35 with stable Graves' hyperthyroidism. Some clones in this sample may be carry-over from other donors' samples. The CDR3 runs from the conserved cysteine through the conserved F or W. D genes are given only for firm matches. Clone size, where shown, is once, few, many, or a class for clones that have expanded.

>TRBV11-3|NA|TRBJ2-2|NA
TGTGCCAGCAGCTTAAAAATGCACGGCGGGGAGCTGTTTTTT
CASSLKMHGGELFF
>TRBV20-1|many|TRBJ2-7|NA
TGCAGTGCTAGAGGGGGACAACGATTCTCCTACGAGCAGTACTTC
CSARGGQRFSYEQYF
>TRBV28|NA|TRBJ2-7|TRBD1
TGTGCCAGCAGTTTATGGGGGACAGGCGGCTTCTACGAGCAGTACTTC
CASSLWGTGGFYEQYF
>TRBV6-1|few|TRBJ2-7|NA
TGTGCCAGCAGTGAACCCCGAAGGACCTACGAGCAGTACTTC
CASSEPRRTYEQYF
>TRBV11-2|NA|TRBJ1-2|TRBD1
TGTGCCAGCAGCCTAACTGGGGGACAGGGATACTATGGCTACACCTTC
CASSLTGGQGYYGYTF
>TRBV11-1|NA|TRBJ2-2|TRBD2
TGTGCCAGCAGCCCCGAGCGGGAGGTTTGGACCGGGGAGCTGTTTTTT
CASSPEREVWTGELFF
>TRBV12-3/TRBV12-4|many|TRBJ1-1|NA
TGTGCCAGCAGCGACAGGAGAATGAACACTGAAGCTTTCTTT
CASSDRRMNTEAFF
>TRBV12-3/TRBV12-4|many|TRBJ1-1|NA
TGTGCCAGCAGTTTAATGGGAACCTTCCCTATCTTCTTT
CASSLMGTFPIFF
>TRBV9|many|TRBJ2-7|NA
TGTGCCAGCAGCTCACACCCGGCGGAGACTTCCTACGAGCAGTACTTC
CASSSHPAETSYEQYF
>TRBV15|many|TRBJ1-3|NA
TGTGCCACCAGCAAATATTTGGCCACAACGGGGAACACCATATATTTT
CATSKYLATTGNTIYF
>TRBV20-1|many|TRBJ2-7|TRBD1
TGCAGTGCTAGAGGTCAAGGGGCGACAGGGAAGTACTTC
CSARGQGATGKYF
>TRBV20-1|few|TRBJ1-5|TRBD1
TGCAGTGCTAGCTTCATAACAGGGGGTGCAAGCCTTCAGCCCCAGCATTTT
CSASFITGGASLQPQHF